Shown below are 10 T cell receptor beta chains from a single sample sequenced in a study of shared clonotypes between healthy human individuals. Sequencing used immunoSEQ multiplex PCR; TCRdb keeps in-frame clones, though not all of them. The table lists more than 400,000 clones, more than 65% of them singletons, with over 9.5% in the top ten. Input material: PBMCs. The receptors shown here come from a woman between 35 and 50 years old in good health. Some clones in this sample may be carry-over from other donors' samples.

This clone was detected only once. The V call is TRBV10-3, the J call TRBJ2-7; 14 bases line up with TRBD2. The length of the CDR3 is 15 residues. With 6 bases clipped from V and 2 bases from J, the junction kept 3 bases outside the gene matches. Germline V gives CDR1 ENHRY, CDR2 SYGVKD. DNA for the CDR3: TGTGCCATCAGGCCGGGACTAGCGGGAGCCTACGAGCAGTACTTC. This codes for CAIRPGLAGAYEQYF.

The chain couples TRBV5-6 to TRBJ2-1, with 10 nucleotides matching TRBD2. Germline assignment: CDR1 SGHDT and CDR2 YYEEEE. There are 17 residues in the CDR3. V lost 3 bases and J lost 7; bases outside the gene matches: 13. CDR3 residues: CASSSSEASGSRNEQFF. The CDR3 coding sequence is TGTGCCAGCAGCTCTTCCGAAGCTAGCGGGAGTCGGAATGAGCAGTTCTTC.

This chain links TRBV19 with TRBJ1-2, with 10 nucleotides matching TRBD1. Trimming removed 1 base from V and 5 bases from J; junction bases left unmatched: 1. There are 14 residues in the CDR3. The germline V gene has CDR1 LNHDA and CDR2 SQIVND (reference sequence). The chain's CDR3 is CASSIVGQGYGYTF. The CDR3 DNA reads TGTGCCAGTAGTATAGTGGGACAGGGGTATGGCTACACCTTC.

This clone came up once. This sequence joins TRBV30 and TRBJ1-3, with TRBD1 matching over 7 bases. Germline V gene sequence: CDR1 GTSNPN, CDR2 SVGIG (reference sequence). Germline trimming cut 0 bases from V and 8 bases from J; bases unmatched to any gene: 10. The CDR3 covers 15 residues. CDR3: CAWSVGQVNRDTIYF. For the CDR3, the DNA is TGTGCCTGGAGTGTAGGACAGGTGAACCGGGACACCATATATTTT.

In this sample, this clone turned up a few times. The rearrangement uses TRBV2 and TRBJ2-7; TRBD2 agrees at 10 bases. The germline CDR1 and CDR2 sequences are SNHLY and FYNNEI. CDR3 length: 15 amino acids. J lost 6 bases, V lost 3 bases, and 8 bases had no gene match. CDR3 amino acids: CASSDRSGRGLEQYF. In DNA, the CDR3 is TGTGCCAGCAGTGATCGGAGCGGGAGGGGACTCGAGCAGTACTTC. The whole variable domain, filled in from reference TRBV2 and TRBJ2-7, reads EPEVTQTPSHQVTQMGQEVILRCVPISNHLYFYWYRQILGQKVEFLVSFYNNEISEKSEIFDDQFSVERPDGSNFTLKIRSTKLEDSAMYFCASSDRSGRGLEQYFGPGTRLTVT.

The chain couples TRBV7-2 to TRBJ2-7, with 14 bases that match TRBD2. The CDR3 is made up of 17 amino acids. V lost 2 bases, J lost 4 bases, and 7 bases stayed unmatched. The germline CDR1 and CDR2 sequences are SGHTA and FQGNSA. The CDR3 loop reads CASSLRSGLAGAYEQYF. The DNA of the CDR3 is TGTGCCAGCAGCTTACGGTCGGGACTAGCGGGAGCTTACGAGCAGTACTTC.

The gene calls are TRBV5-1 and TRBJ2-5, with 10 nucleotides matching TRBD2. The trim removed 4 bases at V and 3 bases at J, leaving 3 bases unmatched. CDR1 SGHRS and CDR2 YFSETQ come from the germline V gene. This CDR3 is built from 14 residues. The CDR3 DNA follows: TGCGCCAGCAGCAGAGCGGGAGGGGAAGAGACCCAGTACTTC. It codes for CASSRAGGEETQYF.

In the case of this clone: One junction end disagrees with the germline gene, perhaps due to a read error. V usage is TRBV7-2 and J usage is TRBJ2-3; TRBD2 might be the D (5 bases). There are 12 residues in the CDR3. Germline V gene lookup returns CDR1 SGHTA and CDR2 FQGNSA. The CDR3 sequence: CASSLAVAGQYF. In DNA form, the CDR3 reads TGTGCCAGCAGCCTAGCCGTGGCGGGCCAGTATTTT.

This clone was found a few times. The chain has TRBV10-2 and TRBJ1-5; no firm D call. Germline V lookup: CDR1 WSHSY, CDR2 SAAADI. Trimming pared 0 bases from V and 6 bases from J, leaving 9 bases between. This CDR3 spans 14 amino acids. CDR3 sequence (DNA): TGCGCCAGCAGTGAGTCTGGCAGATTTCAGCCCCAGCATTTT. Its translation is CASSESGRFQPQHF.

This clone occurred once. This CDR3 is CASSLARGVYSGYNEQFF. As DNA, the CDR3 is TGCGCCAGCAGCTTGGCGAGAGGAGTGTACTCGGGGTACAATGAGCAGTTCTTC. The chain recombines TRBV5-1 with TRBJ2-1, with a weak D call TRBD2 (5 bases). The ends were cut back, 0 bases at V and 4 bases at J, with 20 bases in the middle. Germline-derived CDR1 and CDR2 are SGHRS and YFSETQ. The CDR3 loop spans 18 amino acids.